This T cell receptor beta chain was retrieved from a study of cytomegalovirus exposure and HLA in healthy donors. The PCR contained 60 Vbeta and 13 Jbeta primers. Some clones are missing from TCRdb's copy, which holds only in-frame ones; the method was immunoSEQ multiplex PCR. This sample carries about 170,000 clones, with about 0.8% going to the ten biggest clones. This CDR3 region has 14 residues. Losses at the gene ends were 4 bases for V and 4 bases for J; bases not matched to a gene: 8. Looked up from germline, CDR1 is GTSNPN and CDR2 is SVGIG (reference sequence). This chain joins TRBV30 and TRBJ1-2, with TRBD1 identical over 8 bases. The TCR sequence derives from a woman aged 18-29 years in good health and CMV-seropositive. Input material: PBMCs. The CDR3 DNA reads TGTGCCTGGAAGAGGACAGGGTCGGCCTATGGCTACACCTTC. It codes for CAWKRTGSAYGYTF.